One sample yielded the 18 T cell receptor beta chains listed below, sequenced in a study of siplizumab effects on memory and regulatory T cells (dated by TCRdb to between 2018 and 2021). Library prep was done by the immunoSEQ multiplex PCR assay. What TCRdb holds here is the immuneACCESS table cut down to in-frame rearrangements. Part of the clones is not present; checked against another copy, under half of the missing clones reflect an unresolved V gene, and the others are unexplained. Across this sample there are around 45,000 clones, with roughly 87% seen only once. The top ten clones comprise approximately 0.35% of the sample. Sequenced: naive CD8+ T cells sorted from blood. This specimen's cell subset or site label, per the study, means: unstimulated naive T cells. The receptors shown here come from a human donor in good health.

The J gene is TRBJ2-1, the V gene TRBV6-6; TRBD1 matches at 9 bases. The CDR3 runs 14 residues. Germline assignment: CDR1 MNHNY and CDR2 SVGAGI (reference sequence). Germline trimming cut 0 bases from V and 6 bases from J; bases unmatched to any gene: 0. CDR3 sequence: CASSYSTGGNEQFF. CDR3 sequence (DNA): TGTGCCAGCAGTTACTCGACAGGGGGCAATGAGCAGTTCTTC.

The V and J genes are TRBV15 and TRBJ2-1; 11 nucleotides align to TRBD2. Germline V gene sequence: CDR1 LNHNV, CDR2 YYDKDF (reference sequence). This CDR3 comprises 18 residues. V was clipped by 0 bases and J by 3 bases; unmatched bases: 7. The CDR3 DNA sequence: TGTGCCACCAGCAGAGATAGGGCTAGCGGGGGGTACTACAATGAGCAGTTCTTC. Translated: CATSRDRASGGYYNEQFF. Based on the CDR3 plus reference TRBV15 and TRBJ2-1, the full variable domain is DAMVIQNPRYQVTQFGKPVTLSCSQTLNHNVMYWYQQKSSQAPKLLFHYYDKDFNNEADTPDNFQSRRPNTSFCFLDIRSPGLGDTAMYLCATSRDRASGGYYNEQFFGPGTRLTVL.

This chain connects TRBV10-1 to TRBJ2-5; D not certain. Germline lookup yields CDR1 WNHNN and CDR2 SYGVQD (reference sequence). Trimming removed 0 bases from V and 4 bases from J, with 12 bases in between. The CDR3 is made up of 15 amino acids. This chain's CDR3 is CASSESLGSGETQYF. The DNA for the CDR3 is TGCGCCAGCAGTGAGTCGCTGGGGTCGGGAGAGACCCAGTACTTC.

This chain uses TRBV19 with TRBJ1-1, with D possibly being TRBD1 (6 bases). The CDR3 is 15 amino acids. V lost 3 bases to trimming and J lost 1 base, with 12 bases between them. Germline loops: CDR1 LNHDA, CDR2 SQIVND (reference sequence). The CDR3 DNA sequence: TGTGCCAGTAGTATCCTACAGGGAAGGAACACTGAAGCTTTCTTT. It translates to CASSILQGRNTEAFF.

The chain joins TRBV5-4 to TRBJ2-7; 8 bases are shared with TRBD2. V gave up 0 bases and J gave up 4 bases; unmatched junction bases: 6. The CDR3 contains 15 residues. The V gene's germline CDR1 is SGHNT and CDR2 YYREEE (reference sequence). This chain's CDR3 is CASSLVGGGDYEQYF. CDR3 bases: TGTGCCAGCAGCTTGGTCGGGGGGGGTGATTACGAGCAGTACTTC. Based on the CDR3 plus reference TRBV5-4 and TRBJ2-7, the full variable domain is ETGVTQSPTHLIKTRGQQVTLRCSSQSGHNTVSWYQQALGQGPQFIFQYYREEENGRGNFPPRFSGLQFPNYSSELNVNALELDDSALYLCASSLVGGGDYEQYFGPGTRLTVT.

This rearrangement joins TRBV18 to TRBJ1-2, with D unclear. This CDR3 has 13 residues. CDR1 is KGHSH, CDR2 LQKENI, per germline. V lost 4 bases and J lost 0, with 6 bases in between. CDR3: CASSQQTNYGYTF. Written as DNA, the CDR3 is TGTGCCAGCTCACAACAGACTAACTATGGCTACACCTTC.

V gene TRBV6-5 combines with J gene TRBJ2-7, with D perhaps TRBD2 (6 bases). V was shortened by 5 bases and J by 2 bases, with 13 bases between the two germline ends. Germline V gives CDR1 MNHEY, CDR2 SVGAGI. The CDR3 is 14 amino acids. In DNA form, the CDR3 reads TGTGCCAGCAGTGATCGGGAGAGCGCCTACGAGCAGTACTTC. Translated, it gives CASSDRESAYEQYF.

The chain is built from TRBV4-2 and TRBJ2-2; 15 nucleotides line up with TRBD2. Germline loops: CDR1 LGHNA, CDR2 YNFKEQ. This CDR3 comprises 17 residues. V lost 4 bases and J lost 5; bases outside the gene matches: 5. DNA for the CDR3: TGTGCCAGCAGCCCCTTAGGACTAGCGGGAGGGACCGGGGAGCTGTTTTTT. Translation: CASSPLGLAGGTGELFF.

This clone was recorded only once. The V call is TRBV4-1, the J call TRBJ2-5; a weak D match, TRBD2 (5 bases). The germline CDR1 and CDR2 sequences are MGHRA and YSYEKL. The CDR3 is 14 amino acids. Trimming removed 0 bases at V and 10 bases at J, with 15 bases between. DNA of the CDR3: TGCGCCAGCAGCCAAGATCGTTTACTGGAGGACCAGTACTTC. Protein product: CASSQDRLLEDQYF.

The chain carries TRBV27 and TRBJ2-7, with D uncertain. The CDR3 extends over 15 amino acids. The V and J ends lost 3 bases and 0 bases respectively, with 12 bases between them. The germline CDR1 and CDR2 sequences are MNHEY and SMNVEV (reference sequence). CDR3 loop: CASSFESPPSYEQYF. The CDR3 DNA reads as TGTGCCAGCAGTTTCGAGAGTCCCCCCTCCTACGAGCAGTACTTC.

The rearrangement links TRBV28 to TRBJ1-4; the D is unclear. The germline V gene encodes CDR1 MDHEN and CDR2 SYDVKM. V dropped 6 bases and J dropped 5 bases, with 13 bases sitting between them. The CDR3 loop spans 14 amino acids. The CDR3: CASSPTAKNEKLFF. The CDR3 DNA reads TGTGCCAGCAGCCCTACAGCGAAGAATGAAAAACTGTTTTTT. The whole variable domain, remainder taken from reference TRBV28 and TRBJ1-4, is DVKVTQSSRYLVKRTGEKVFLECVQDMDHENMFWYRQDPGLGLRLIYFSYDVKMKEKGDIPEGYSVSREKKERFSLILESASTNQTSMYLCASSPTAKNEKLFFGSGTQLSVL.

V and J are TRBV21-1 and TRBJ2-5. The J call may be faulty, since TRBJ2-7 better matches the DNA end. TRBV21-1 is noted as a pseudogene. The CDR3 consists of 13 residues. CDR3 residues: CASSSRAAYEQYF. CDR3 coding DNA: TGTGCCAGCAGCTCGCGAGCAGCCTACGAGCAGTACTTC.

The chain is built from TRBV2 and TRBJ2-1; a weak D match, TRBD2 (6 bases). The CDR3 has 14 amino acids. CDR1 and CDR2 from the germline V gene are SNHLY and FYNNEI. V was clipped by 9 bases and J by 7 bases, with 19 bases between them. This CDR3 is CASEGGLLLNEQFF. CDR3 in DNA: TGTGCCAGTGAAGGAGGGCTCCTTCTTAATGAGCAGTTCTTC. Full variable domain (remainder filled in from reference TRBV2 and TRBJ2-1): EPEVTQTPSHQVTQMGQEVILRCVPISNHLYFYWYRQILGQKVEFLVSFYNNEISEKSEIFDDQFSVERPDGSNFTLKIRSTKLEDSAMYFCASEGGLLLNEQFFGPGTRLTVL.

The CDR3 sequence: CASSLAGYNEQFF. The CDR3, as DNA: TGTGCCAGCAGTTTGGCGGGATACAATGAGCAGTTCTTC. V usage is TRBV27 and J usage is TRBJ2-1; D may be TRBD2 (6 bases). The length of the CDR3 is 13 residues. V was shortened by 3 bases and J by 4 bases, with 7 bases between the two germline ends. Germline-derived CDR1 and CDR2 are MNHEY and SMNVEV (reference sequence).

The genes are TRBV18 and TRBJ2-7; weak D call: TRBD2 (5 bases). V dropped 5 bases and J dropped 4 bases, with 12 bases sitting between them. The germline V gene encodes CDR1 KGHSH and CDR2 LQKENI. The CDR3 length is 13 residues. This CDR3 is CASSSRGGYEQYF. CDR3 in DNA: TGTGCCAGCTCATCACGGGGTGGGTACGAGCAGTACTTC.

The chain recombines TRBV7-9 with TRBJ2-3; 9 nucleotides align to TRBD1. The CDR3 runs to 15 residues. The ends lost 9 bases at V and 7 bases at J; junction bases unmatched: 14. Germline assignment: CDR1 SEHNR and CDR2 FQNEAQ (reference sequence). CDR3 loop: CASNPGTGYGNTQYF. CDR3 DNA sequence: TGTGCCAGTAACCCCGGGACAGGGTACGGGAATACGCAGTATTTT.

V and J are TRBV19 and TRBJ2-3; 7 bases align to TRBD2. V was clipped by 5 bases and J by 4 bases; unmatched bases: 3. Germline-derived CDR1 and CDR2 are LNHDA and SQIVND (reference sequence). The CDR3 runs 13 residues. CDR3 amino acids: CASSSLASDTQYF. DNA for the CDR3: TGTGCCAGTAGTTCACTAGCGTCAGATACGCAGTATTTT.

The genes are TRBV7-3 and TRBJ2-1, with unresolved D. Germline V CDR1 and CDR2: SGHTA, FQGTGA. This CDR3 is built from 12 residues. Deletions cut 2 bases from V and 12 bases from J, with 11 bases between. CDR3 loop: CASSLEGPAQFF. The DNA of the CDR3 is TGTGCCAGCAGCTTAGAAGGACCAGCGCAGTTCTTC. Supplemented by reference TRBV7-3 and TRBJ2-1, the full variable domain reads GAGVSQTPSNKVTEKGKYVELRCDPISGHTALYWYRQSLGQGPEFLIYFQGTGAADDSGLPNDRFFAVRPEGSVSTLKIQRTERGDSAVYLCASSLEGPAQFFGPGTRLTVL.